A single sample gave rise to the 22 T cell receptor beta chains below, sequenced in a study of cytomegalovirus exposure and HLA in healthy donors. The PCR ran on 60 Vbeta and 13 Jbeta primers. The protocol was immunoSEQ multiplex PCR, while the TCRdb copy is restricted to in-frame clones and leaves out a portion. The sample lists about 200,000 clones, 65% to 85% occurring once. The sample consisted of PBMCs. These TCRs come from a man aged 45-65 years in good health and CMV-seronegative.

This clone was detected a few times. This chain connects TRBV27 to TRBJ2-7, with 7 bases aligning to TRBD1. Trimming cost V 6 bases and J 4 bases; bases outside gene matches: 3. From germline, CDR1 is MNHEY and CDR2 SMNVEV (reference sequence). This CDR3 contains 12 residues. The CDR3 loop reads CASRGQAYEQYF. The CDR3 region has the DNA TGTGCCAGCAGAGGACAGGCATACGAGCAGTACTTC.

This clone was picked up a small number of times. V usage is TRBV5-1 and J usage is TRBJ2-7, with D possibly TRBD1 on 7 matching bases. The germline V gene encodes CDR1 SGHRS and CDR2 YFSETQ. The CDR3 has 16 residues. Trimming cost V 3 bases and J 2 bases, with 18 bases left between them. CDR3 sequence reads: CASSWPQGGRTYEQYF. DNA for the CDR3: TGCGCCAGCAGCTGGCCTCAGGGGGGAAGGACCTACGAGCAGTACTTC.

This chain links TRBV13 with TRBJ1-1, with TRBD1 matching 8 bases. Germline lookup yields CDR1 PRHDT and CDR2 FYEKMQ (reference sequence). The CDR3 has 14 amino acids. V was pared by 6 bases and J by 0 bases, with 3 bases of the junction left unmatched. The CDR3 reads CASRRGQVNTEAFF. The CDR3 bases are TGTGCCAGCAGACGGGGACAGGTGAACACTGAAGCTTTCTTT. The entire variable domain, with the rest obtained from reference TRBV13 and TRBJ1-1, is as follows: AAGVIQSPRHLIKEKRETATLKCYPIPRHDTVYWYQQGPGQDPQFLISFYEKMQSDKGSIPDRFSAQQFSDYHSELNMSSLELGDSALYFCASRRGQVNTEAFFGQGTRLTVV.

The chain recombines TRBV15 with TRBJ1-1; a possible D gene is TRBD1 (5 bases). Trimming cost V 9 bases and J 0 bases, with 14 bases left between them. The CDR3 consists of 14 residues. Germline CDR1 LNHNV, CDR2 YYDKDF (reference sequence). The CDR3 DNA is TGTGCCACGGGGCGGGATCGAATGAACACTGAAGCTTTCTTT. Its protein product is CATGRDRMNTEAFF.

The table lists this clone with a few counts. The chain combines TRBV4-1 with TRBJ2-7, with TRBD2 matching over 10 bases. Germline-derived CDR1 and CDR2 are MGHRA and YSYEKL. The V gene end was trimmed by 3 bases and the J gene end by 6 bases; junction bases not matched to a gene: 8. The CDR3 is 15 amino acids. DNA for the CDR3: TGCGCCAGCAGCCAGGGAGCGGGAGGGCCGGTCGAGCAGTACTTC. Translated, it gives CASSQGAGGPVEQYF.

The rearrangement joins TRBV7-6 to TRBJ2-3; 10 positions agree with TRBD2. Losses at the gene ends were 3 bases for V and 6 bases for J; bases not matched to a gene: 9. Germline V lookup: CDR1 SGHVS, CDR2 FNYEAQ. The CDR3 sequence is 16 residues long. The CDR3: CASSLDTSGMWDTQYF. Here the CDR3 DNA reads TGTGCCAGCAGCTTGGACACTAGCGGGATGTGGGATACGCAGTATTTT.

The gene calls are TRBV23-1 and TRBJ2-7; 8 bases align to TRBD1. TRBV23-1 carries the ORF label, with uncertain function. Unmatched junction bases numbered 11, after V lost 4 bases and J lost 3 bases. The CDR3 covers 16 residues. The CDR3 region has the DNA TGCGCCAGCAGTCCGGCCGCACAGGGGGATTTCTACGAGCAGTACTTC. Protein sequence: CASSPAAQGDFYEQYF.

This rearrangement joins TRBV6-5 to TRBJ2-2, with unresolved D. The V end was cut by 7 bases, the J end by 7 bases, with 16 bases between. Germline loops: CDR1 MNHEY, CDR2 SVGAGI. The CDR3 contains 14 residues. The CDR3 sequence: CASTLAISSGELFF. CDR3 coding DNA: TGTGCCAGCACCCTTGCTATTTCGAGCGGGGAGCTGTTTTTT.

The rearrangement uses TRBV5-6 and TRBJ2-1; TRBD2 is a possible D gene (6 bases). From germline, CDR1 is SGHDT and CDR2 YYEEEE. Trimming cost V 0 bases and J 2 bases, with 9 bases left between them. This CDR3 has 15 amino acids. This chain's CDR3 is CASSLGGVAYNEQFF. The CDR3 DNA sequence: TGTGCCAGCAGCTTGGGGGGGGTTGCCTACAATGAGCAGTTCTTC.

V is TRBV30 and J is TRBJ2-1; D possibly corresponds to TRBD1 (6 bases). Trimming removed 0 bases from V and 7 bases from J, with 16 bases in between. Germline V gives CDR1 GTSNPN, CDR2 SVGIG (reference sequence). The CDR3 runs 15 residues. CDR3 DNA: TGTGCCTGGAGTGTAGGGGGTAGGGTCGAGAATGAGCAGTTCTTC. It codes for CAWSVGGRVENEQFF.

This clone has just a few counts. Given a far larger clone just one base away, this is likely a sequencing read error. This same CDR3 is encoded by further DNA sequences in the sample. The rearrangement joins TRBV6-1 to TRBJ2-1, with D hard to call. The CDR3 spans 15 residues. Germline CDR1 and CDR2: MNHNS and SASEGT. Trimming took 1 base from V and 4 from J, leaving 11 bases between them. The CDR3 here is CASSEGLAEYNEQFF. The CDR3, as DNA: TGTGCCAGCAGTGAAGGACTGGCGGAGTACAATGAGCAGTTCTTC.

This chain links TRBV5-5 with TRBJ2-7; D is unresolved. Per the germline V gene, CDR1 is SGHKS and CDR2 is YYEKEE (reference sequence). CDR3 length equals 14 residues. V was pared by 0 bases and J by 2 bases, with 9 bases between. CDR3 residues: CASSLVPGAYEQYF. CDR3 DNA sequence: TGTGCCAGCAGCTTGGTACCCGGTGCCTACGAGCAGTACTTC.

V usage is TRBV5-5 and J usage is TRBJ2-1, with TRBD2 matching 9 bases. V lost 2 bases and J lost 15; bases outside the gene matches: 6. Germline CDR1 is SGHKS and CDR2 is YYEKEE (reference sequence). The CDR3 consists of 12 residues. The CDR3 DNA follows: TGTGCCAGCAGCTTCGGGACTAGCTTCACGTTCTTC. Translating it yields CASSFGTSFTFF.

This rearrangement joins TRBV6-4 to TRBJ1-2, with 11 bases aligning to TRBD1. The CDR3 is 14 residues long. V trimming: 3 bases; J trimming: 7 bases; junction bases outside the gene matches: 4. Germline V gives CDR1 MRHNA, CDR2 SNTAGT. In DNA form, the CDR3 reads TGTGCCAGCAGTGAAGGACAGGGGGCGGGTGGCTACACCTTC. Translating gives CASSEGQGAGGYTF.

A word on this clone: One end of the junction fails to match germline, which may point to a read error. This sequence joins TRBV28 and TRBJ2-6, with D tentatively TRBD2 (7 bases). CDR3 length: 15 amino acids. The V gene's germline CDR1 is MDHEN and CDR2 SYDVKM. The DNA of the CDR3 is TGTGCCAGCAGTCCCGTGAGAGGGGGGGACAACGTCCTGACTTTC. As protein: CASSPVRGGDNVLTF. Filled out from reference TRBV28 and TRBJ2-6, the complete variable domain reads DVKVTQSSRYLVKRTGEKVFLECVQDMDHENMFWYRQDPGLGLRLIYFSYDVKMKEKGDIPEGYSVSREKKERFSLILESASTNQTSMYLCASSPVRGGDNVLTFGAGSRLTVL.

The chain has TRBV28 and TRBJ2-7; possibly TRBD1 for D (5 bases). Between the trimmed V and J ends, which lost 6 bases and 4 bases, there was a span of 16 bases. This CDR3 has 14 residues. Germline loops: CDR1 MDHEN, CDR2 SYDVKM. Here the CDR3 DNA reads TGTGCCAGCAGCCCCCTGGCAGGGCGGTACGAGCAGTACTTC. Amino acid sequence: CASSPLAGRYEQYF.

As regards this clone: This CDR3 is also generated by other DNA sequences in the sample. The J gene is TRBJ2-1, the V gene TRBV5-4, with 9 bases that match TRBD2. V trimming: 1 base; J trimming: 1 base; junction bases outside the gene matches: 0. Germline V gene data show CDR1 as SGHNT and CDR2 as YYREEE (reference sequence). The CDR3 sequence is 15 residues long. Written as DNA, the CDR3 is TGTGCCAGCAGCTTGACTAGCGGGTCCTACAATGAGCAGTTCTTC. As protein: CASSLTSGSYNEQFF.

The chain uses TRBV4-1 and TRBJ2-7, with D possibly being TRBD1 (5 bases). This CDR3 is 15 amino acids long. The V gene's germline CDR1 is MGHRA and CDR2 YSYEKL. Between the trimmed V and J ends, which lost 6 bases and 1 base, there was a span of 16 bases. The CDR3, as DNA: TGCGCCAGCAGGCTTCTAACCGACAGATCCTACGAGCAGTACTTC. It yields the protein CASRLLTDRSYEQYF.

The chain is built from TRBV5-1 and TRBJ1-2; no clear D gene. There are 14 residues in the CDR3. Germline CDR1 and CDR2: SGHRS and YFSETQ. V lost 2 bases and J lost 0, with 8 bases in between. The CDR3 sequence: CASSFAATNYGYTF. The CDR3 region has the DNA TGCGCCAGCAGCTTCGCTGCGACTAACTATGGCTACACCTTC.

The chain is built from TRBV28 and TRBJ1-2; perhaps TRBD1 as D (6 bases). From germline, CDR1 is MDHEN and CDR2 SYDVKM. The germline V and J ends were trimmed by 7 bases and 6 bases, with 24 bases remaining between them. CDR3 length: 16 amino acids. CDR3 sequence reads: CASILTDKRGYDGYTF. The CDR3 DNA is TGTGCCAGCATCCTGACGGATAAGAGGGGGTATGATGGCTACACCTTC.

The chain is built from TRBV2 and TRBJ1-2, with 12 bases matching TRBD1. J gave up 7 bases and V 6 bases, and 6 bases lay outside the gene matches. CDR3 size: 14 residues. The germline gives CDR1 SNHLY, CDR2 FYNNEI. The CDR3 protein is CASSLGQGAGGYTF. As DNA, the CDR3 is TGTGCCAGCAGCCTGGGACAGGGGGCGGGTGGCTACACCTTC. The variable domain in full, with the rest retrieved from reference TRBV2 and TRBJ1-2, is EPEVTQTPSHQVTQMGQEVILRCVPISNHLYFYWYRQILGQKVEFLVSFYNNEISEKSEIFDDQFSVERPDGSNFTLKIRSTKLEDSAMYFCASSLGQGAGGYTFGSGTRLTVV.

The CDR3 nucleotides read TGTGCCAGCAGCTTGGACAGTCAACCCCACTATGGCTACACCTTC. It translates to CASSLDSQPHYGYTF. The chain carries TRBV27 and TRBJ1-2; D perhaps matches TRBD1 (6 bases). The CDR3 has 15 amino acids. Germline V CDR1 and CDR2: MNHEY, SMNVEV (reference sequence). V lost 6 bases and J lost 3, with 17 bases in between.